The 8 T cell receptor beta chains in this list originate from one sample, sequenced in a study of tumor and adjacent non-tumor tissue in lung cancer. The template was RNA from unsorted bulk tissue. Three rounds of nested PCR, following a modified ARM-PCR protocol, produced the TCRbeta library. Each CDR3 protein gets one entry after TCRdb re-called the multiplex PCR reads with MiXCR. The sample has 200,000 or so distinct CDR3 sequences; over 55% are singletons. The sample was lung tumor tissue. These receptors came from a man in his fifties or sixties with non-small cell lung cancer.

In the case of this clonotype: Its ends do not fully match the called genes, so a read error is possible. The chain employs TRBV4-2 and TRBJ1-4; D possibly corresponds to TRBD1 (6 bases). Germline V gene data show CDR1 as LGHNA and CDR2 as YNFKEQ. The CDR3 sequence is 18 residues long. CDR3: CASNQDLLGGAGAEKLFF. As DNA, the CDR3 is TGTGCCAGCAACCAAGATCTTCTCGGGGGCGCGGGTGCGGAAAAACTGTTTTTT.

About this clonotype: The junction departs from the called germline gene at one end, perhaps through a read error. The V gene is TRBV5-4, the J gene TRBJ2-1; possibly TRBD2 for D (6 bases). The CDR3 loop spans 15 amino acids. Per germline, CDR1 SGHNT and CDR2 YYREEE (reference sequence). The CDR3 coding sequence is TGTGCCAGCAGACAAGACCTGGACGGGGGTAATGACCAGTTCTTC. Protein: CASRQDLDGGNDQFF.

In regard to this clonotype: One junction end does not reproduce the germline sequence, and a read error may be involved. Here the CDR3 DNA reads TGTGCCAGCAGTTACCGGGCAGCCTACGCCGGTGAGCTGTTTTTT. The encoded protein is CASSYRAAYAGELFF. The chain is built from TRBV6-5 and TRBJ2-2, with D uncertain. The CDR3 totals 15 residues. Germline lookup yields CDR1 MNHEY and CDR2 SVGAGI.

Remarks on this clonotype: The CDR3 carries no conserved terminal phenylalanine or tryptophan, so it likely arises from a read error. The chain couples TRBV20-1 to TRBJ1-5; TRBD1 aligns across 7 bases. The CDR3 extends over 14 amino acids. With 4 bases clipped from V and 4 bases from J, the junction kept 7 bases outside the gene matches. Germline V gene data show CDR1 as DFQATT and CDR2 as SNEGSKA (reference sequence). The CDR3 loop is CSATSTGSNQPQHL. Written as DNA, the CDR3 is TGCAGTGCTACCTCGACAGGGTCTAATCAGCCCCAGCATCTT.

The chain has TRBV10-3 and TRBJ1-1; a weak D match, TRBD1 (5 bases). The CDR3 spans 13 residues. Germline CDR1 reads ENHRY; CDR2 reads SYGVKD. The V end was cut by 6 bases, the J end by 1 base, with 9 bases between. The CDR3 sequence: CAIRLQENTEAFF. CDR3 coding DNA: TGTGCCATCAGGTTACAGGAGAACACTGAAGCTTTCTTT.

Note on this clonotype: A junction boundary mismatches the germline segment, possibly from a read error. The chain has TRBV20-1 and TRBJ1-1; a possible D gene is TRBD1 (6 bases). This CDR3 comprises 12 residues. CDR1 and CDR2 from the germline V gene are DFQATT and SNEGSKA (reference sequence). CDR3 bases: TGCAGACAGGGCCATATGAACACTGAAGTTTTCTTT. It is translated as CRQGHMNTEVFF.

This clonotype is a singleton in its sample. The chain couples TRBV29-1 to TRBJ1-1; D is undetermined. V lost 1 base and J 8 bases, leaving 11 bases between the germline ends. The CDR3 consists of 12 residues. From germline, CDR1 is SQVTM and CDR2 ANQGSEA. The CDR3 DNA reads as TGCAGCGTTGAAGGTGGATCCTTGGAAGCTTTCTTT. Protein: CSVEGGSLEAFF.

A note on this clonotype: One end of the junction is discordant with germline, which a read error may explain. This rearrangement joins TRBV20-1 to TRBJ2-3, with D tentatively TRBD1 or TRBD2 (5 bases each). Looked up from germline, CDR1 is DFQATT and CDR2 is SNEGSKA (reference sequence). The length of the CDR3 is 14 residues. The CDR3 DNA sequence: TGCAGTGTTCCACGGGACGGATCCACAGATACGCAGTTTTTT. It translates to CSVPRDGSTDTQFF.